This T cell receptor (beta chain) was found in a study of molecular identifiers for immune sequencing clone quantification. Germline trimming cut 0 bases from V and 1 base from J; bases unmatched to any gene: 9. The CDR3 loop spans 17 amino acids. Looked up from germline, CDR1 is DFQATT and CDR2 is SNEGSKA (reference sequence). TCRdb used MiXCR to reprocess the PCR reads, holding one entry per CDR3 protein. The sample includes some 35,000 distinct CDR3 sequences, over 15% of them seen just once. The chain has TRBV20-1 and TRBJ2-3, with TRBD2 matching over 8 bases. Input material: naive CD8+ T cells from blood, with Jurkat cell RNA spiked in. Subset here: FACS-sorted CD8+CD4-CCR7+CD45RA+ naive T cells. This TCR came from a human donor in good health. Some libraries in this study had Jurkat cell RNA spiked in. This CDR3 is CSARDMLAGTGTDTQYF. CDR3 DNA sequence: TGCAGTGCTAGAGATATGCTAGCGGGTACAGGCACAGATACGCAGTATTTT.